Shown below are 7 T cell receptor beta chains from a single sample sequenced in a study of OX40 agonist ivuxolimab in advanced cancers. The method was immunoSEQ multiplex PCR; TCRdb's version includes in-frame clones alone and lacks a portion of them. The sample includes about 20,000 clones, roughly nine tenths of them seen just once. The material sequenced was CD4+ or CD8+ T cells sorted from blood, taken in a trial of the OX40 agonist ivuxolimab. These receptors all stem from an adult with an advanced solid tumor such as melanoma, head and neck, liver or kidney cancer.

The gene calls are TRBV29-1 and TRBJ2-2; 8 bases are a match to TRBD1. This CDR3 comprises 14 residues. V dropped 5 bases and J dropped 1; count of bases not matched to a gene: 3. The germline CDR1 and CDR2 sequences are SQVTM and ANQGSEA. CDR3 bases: TGCAGCGTTTCTGGACAGGGGAACACCGGGGAGCTGTTTTTT. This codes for CSVSGQGNTGELFF.

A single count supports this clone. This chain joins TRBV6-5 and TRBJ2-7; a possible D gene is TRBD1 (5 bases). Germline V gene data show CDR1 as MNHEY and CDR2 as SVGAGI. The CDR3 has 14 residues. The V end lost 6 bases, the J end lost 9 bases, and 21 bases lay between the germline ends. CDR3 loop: CASRDATAGKGQYF. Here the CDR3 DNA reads TGTGCCAGCAGGGACGCGACAGCTGGAAAAGGGCAGTACTTC.

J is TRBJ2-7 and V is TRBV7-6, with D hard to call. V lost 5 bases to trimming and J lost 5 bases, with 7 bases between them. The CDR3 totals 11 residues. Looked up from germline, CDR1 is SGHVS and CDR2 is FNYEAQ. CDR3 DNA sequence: TGTGCCAGCAGCCCGGGTGACGAGCAGTACTTC. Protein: CASSPGDEQYF.

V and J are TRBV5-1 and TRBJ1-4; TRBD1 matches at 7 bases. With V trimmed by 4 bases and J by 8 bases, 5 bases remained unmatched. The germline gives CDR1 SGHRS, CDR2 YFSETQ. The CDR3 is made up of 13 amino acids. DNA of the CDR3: TGCGCCAGCAGCGAGGGGGCAGGAGAAAAACTGTTTTTT. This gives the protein CASSEGAGEKLFF.

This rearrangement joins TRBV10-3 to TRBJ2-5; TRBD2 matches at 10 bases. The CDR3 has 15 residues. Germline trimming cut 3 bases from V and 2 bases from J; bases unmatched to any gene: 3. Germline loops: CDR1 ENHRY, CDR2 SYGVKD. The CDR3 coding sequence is TGTGCCATCAGTGACGGTAGCGGGGGGCAAGAGACCCAGTACTTC. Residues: CAISDGSGGQETQYF.

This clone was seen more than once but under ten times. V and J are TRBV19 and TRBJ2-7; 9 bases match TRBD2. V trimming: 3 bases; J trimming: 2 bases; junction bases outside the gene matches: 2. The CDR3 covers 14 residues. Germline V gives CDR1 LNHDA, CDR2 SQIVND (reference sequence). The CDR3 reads CASSIQRGAYEQYF. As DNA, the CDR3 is TGTGCCAGTAGTATCCAGCGGGGGGCCTACGAGCAGTACTTC.

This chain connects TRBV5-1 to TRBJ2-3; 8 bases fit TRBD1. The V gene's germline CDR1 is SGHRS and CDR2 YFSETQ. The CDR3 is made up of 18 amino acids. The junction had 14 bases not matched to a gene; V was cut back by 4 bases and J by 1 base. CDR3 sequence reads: CASSRIGTGAPGTDTQYF. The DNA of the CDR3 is TGCGCCAGCAGCCGAATCGGGACAGGTGCCCCGGGCACAGATACGCAGTATTTT.